This T cell receptor beta chain was captured in a study of blood T cell repertoires in COVID-19. CDR3 length: 16 amino acids. The V gene's germline CDR1 is LGHNA and CDR2 YNFKEQ. V lost 0 bases and J lost 4, with 12 bases in between. How the authors handled the data: Reference gene primers were amplified, and this amplification served to estimate nucleated cell counts. This table comes from immunoSEQ multiplex PCR, and its TCRdb copy is limited to in-frame clones, with some not included. That table gives V, J and clone size, and the DNA gave D and trimming. The sample lists roughly 180,000 clones, around 82% seen once, with 12% in the top ten.

Material for sequencing was PBMCs or T cells enriched from blood (not recorded which). V is TRBV4-2 and J is TRBJ2-2; tentatively, D is TRBD1 (5 bases). This TCR was recovered from a man aged 35-49 years who had recovered from COVID-19. The CDR3 sequence: CASSQDAGQTTGELFF. CDR3 DNA sequence: TGTGCCAGCAGCCAAGATGCAGGGCAGACCACCGGGGAGCTGTTTTTT.